This TCR beta chain comes out of a study of T cell responses to AZD1222 COVID-19 vaccine. The repertoire was sequenced with immunoSEQ multiplex PCR; TCRdb's copy has only in-frame clones and lacks some. The sample includes about 140,000 clones, roughly 91% of them seen just once. Overall study results and limits: Females outnumbered males among donors, who were mostly white British; clonal diversity was possibly underestimated.

The germline gives CDR1 MDHEN, CDR2 SYDVKM. V shed 4 bases, J shed 7 bases, and the junction held 12 bases outside the gene matches. The CDR3 runs 16 residues. Concerning this clone itself: Antigen specificity is unknown.

Sequences were derived from peripheral blood, sampled 28 days after the second AZD1222 dose. The V gene is TRBV28, the J gene TRBJ2-2, with TRBD2 matching over 7 bases. This TCR came from an adult who received the AZD1222 COVID-19 vaccine. This CDR3 reads CASSSPRTRTVGELFF. CDR3 DNA: TGTGCCAGCAGTTCCCCAAGGACTAGAACTGTCGGGGAGCTGTTTTTT.